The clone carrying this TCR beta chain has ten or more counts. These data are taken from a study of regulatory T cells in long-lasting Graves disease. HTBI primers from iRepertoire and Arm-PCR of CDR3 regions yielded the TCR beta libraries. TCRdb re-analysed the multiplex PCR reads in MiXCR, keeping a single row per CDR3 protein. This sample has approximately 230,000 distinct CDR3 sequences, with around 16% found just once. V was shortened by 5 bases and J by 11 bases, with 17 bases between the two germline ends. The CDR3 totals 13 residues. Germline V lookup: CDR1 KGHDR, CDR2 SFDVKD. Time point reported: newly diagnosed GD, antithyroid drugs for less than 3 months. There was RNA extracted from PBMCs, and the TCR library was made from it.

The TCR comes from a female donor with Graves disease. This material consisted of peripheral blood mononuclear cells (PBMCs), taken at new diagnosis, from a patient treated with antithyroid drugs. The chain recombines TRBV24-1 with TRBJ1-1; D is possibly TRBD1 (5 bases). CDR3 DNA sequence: TGTGCCACCAGTGTAAGGGGCGGAGGTGGTGCTTTCTTT. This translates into CATSVRGGGGAFF.